One sample yielded the 13 T cell receptor beta chains listed below, sequenced in a study of T-cell memory formation after mild COVID-19. TCRdb re-derived calls from the 5' RACE reads in MiXCR, one entry per CDR3 protein. The data contain tens of thousands of distinct CDR3 sequences, around 16% of them singletons. Sequencing input: PBMCs or a T cell subset sorted from them (not recorded which). These receptors came from a man aged 18 to 30 who had mild COVID-19 (a few samples of this study predate the infection). Cell type and time point are not known.

This clonotype was found many times. J is TRBJ1-5 and V is TRBV7-2; tentatively, D is TRBD1 (6 bases). The CDR3 runs to 17 residues. Germline lookup yields CDR1 SGHTA and CDR2 FQGNSA. Trimming pared 3 bases from V and 1 base from J, leaving 16 bases between. DNA of the CDR3: TGTGCCAGCAGCTTGTGGCACTCGGGACAAAGCAATCAGCCCCAGCATTTT. Protein sequence: CASSLWHSGQSNQPQHF.

This sequence joins TRBV11-2 and TRBJ2-3, with D possibly being TRBD2 (6 bases). V lost 2 bases and J 5 bases, leaving 14 bases between the germline ends. Germline CDR1 reads SGHAT; CDR2 reads FQNNGV. The CDR3 is 15 amino acids. The CDR3 spells CASSLWGSAGDTQYF. The CDR3 DNA reads as TGTGCCAGCAGCTTATGGGGTTCAGCGGGAGATACGCAGTATTTT.

The chain couples TRBV27 to TRBJ1-1; possibly TRBD1 for D (5 bases). The length of the CDR3 is 15 residues. Germline CDR1 is MNHEY and CDR2 is SMNVEV (reference sequence). Trimming removed 3 bases from V and 1 base from J, with 12 bases in between. CDR3 nucleotides: TGTGCCAGCAGTTTGACAGTCGGAGGGAACACTGAAGCTTTCTTT. This sequence encodes CASSLTVGGNTEAFF.

The chain employs TRBV5-6 and TRBJ1-1; no clear D. The CDR3 extends over 13 amino acids. The V gene's germline CDR1 is SGHDT and CDR2 YYEEEE. Trimming removed 0 bases at V and 5 bases at J, with 8 bases between. The CDR3 nucleotides read TGTGCCAGCAGCTTGGCCGGGAAAACTGAAGCTTTCTTT. Its protein product is CASSLAGKTEAFF.

This clonotype was recorded a few times. The genes are TRBV6-5 and TRBJ1-2; perhaps TRBD1 as D (6 bases). The V end lost 4 bases, the J end lost 5 bases, and 11 bases lay between the germline ends. This CDR3 contains 13 residues. Germline loops: CDR1 MNHEY, CDR2 SVGAGI. The DNA for the CDR3 is TGTGCCAGCAGTTCATACAGGGCATATGGCTACACCTTC. Translated: CASSSYRAYGYTF.

This clonotype came up many times. V usage is TRBV12-3 or TRBV12-4 and J usage is TRBJ2-5; D uncertain. Trimming shortened V by 3 bases and J by 5 bases, and 4 bases separated the two germline ends. The CDR3 runs 11 residues. DNA for the CDR3: TGTGCCAGCAGTTTTGGGGAGACCCAGTACTTC. As protein: CASSFGETQYF.

J is TRBJ2-7 and V is TRBV3-1; TRBD1 agrees at 9 bases. The CDR3 length is 15 residues. V lost 4 bases, J lost 5 bases, and 9 bases stayed unmatched. The germline V gene encodes CDR1 LGHDT and CDR2 YNNKEL (reference sequence). The CDR3 bases are TGTGCCAGCAGCCGTCCCGGGACAGGGTATAACGAGCAGTACTTC. Protein product: CASSRPGTGYNEQYF.

This clonotype was observed at least ten times. The chain carries TRBV12-3 or TRBV12-4 and TRBJ2-5, with a possible D match to TRBD2 (6 bases). The CDR3 runs 14 residues. The germline V and J ends were trimmed by 5 bases and 1 base, with 11 bases remaining between them. CDR3 bases: TGTGCCAGCAGTCCCTGGACTACCCAAGAGACCCAGTACTTC. This gives the protein CASSPWTTQETQYF.

This clonotype was observed a few times. This chain connects TRBV7-8 to TRBJ2-5, with D perhaps TRBD2 (6 bases). The germline V gene encodes CDR1 SGHVS and CDR2 FQNEAQ. This CDR3 spans 15 amino acids. V lost 4 bases, J lost 1 base, and 13 bases lay in between. The CDR3 sequence: CASSWEAGRQETQYF. CDR3 DNA: TGTGCCAGCAGCTGGGAGGCGGGGCGCCAAGAGACCCAGTACTTC.

This clonotype appeared a few times. The CDR3 here is CASSPSTGGRGNTIYF. The CDR3 DNA is TGTGCCAGCAGCCCCTCGACGGGGGGGCGCGGAAACACCATATATTTT. The V gene is TRBV7-2, the J gene TRBJ1-3; D may be TRBD1 (6 bases). Germline V gene lookup returns CDR1 SGHTA and CDR2 FQGNSA. V shed 5 bases and J shed 4 bases, with 18 bases lying between them. The CDR3 loop spans 16 amino acids.

DNA of the CDR3: TGTGCCAGCAGCCTGACGGGGGGGATCACAGATACGCAGTATTTT. Protein product: CASSLTGGITDTQYF. The chain uses TRBV7-3 and TRBJ2-3, with 8 bases fitting TRBD2. CDR3 length: 15 residues. V gave up 5 bases and J gave up 2 bases; unmatched junction bases: 6. The V gene's germline CDR1 is SGHTA and CDR2 FQGTGA.

This clonotype was seen more than once but under ten times. The rearrangement links TRBV6-1 to TRBJ1-5; 8 positions match TRBD1. The length of the CDR3 is 13 residues. The germline CDR1 and CDR2 sequences are MNHNS and SASEGT. Germline trimming cut 7 bases from V and 7 bases from J; bases unmatched to any gene: 6. The CDR3 protein is CASKRTGRQPQHF. CDR3 DNA: TGTGCCAGCAAAAGGACAGGGCGCCAGCCCCAGCATTTT.

A few counts support this clonotype. J is TRBJ1-2 and V is TRBV6-6; weak D call: TRBD1 (5 bases). CDR1 MNHNY and CDR2 SVGAGI come from the germline V gene (reference sequence). Between the trimmed V and J ends, which lost 8 bases and 3 bases, there was a span of 13 bases. This CDR3 has 13 residues. CDR3 nucleotides: TGTGCCAGCGGGTTCAGGGCCGACTATGGCTACACCTTC. Residues: CASGFRADYGYTF.